A selection of T cell receptor beta chains follows, all from one sample in a study of T cell repertoires in cytomegalovirus infection. In TCRdb, the reads were re-called with MiXCR into one record per CDR3 protein. The data show about 740,000 distinct CDR3 sequences, roughly 36% seen once. The material sequenced was PBMCs. These receptors came from a human donor in good health (CMV status not recorded). Some clones in this sample may be carry-over from other donors' samples. Each CDR3 is given with its conserved first and last residue. A D gene is named only where the DNA matches it firmly. Clone size is stated in some rows and not others, as once, few, many or a class when expanded.

clone_size: .; j_call: TRBJ2-3; d_call: TRBD2; v_call: TRBV5-4; cdr3_aa: CASSQKKNSGGLTDTQYF; cdr3_nt: TGTGCCAGCAGTCAGAAAAAGAATAGCGGGGGCCTCACAGATACGCAGTATTTT
clone_size: .; j_call: TRBJ2-7; d_call: TRBD2; v_call: TRBV29-1; cdr3_aa: CSVGGKAGAYEQYF; cdr3_nt: TGCAGCGTTGGCGGAAAGGCGGGAGCCTACGAGCAGTACTTC
clone_size: few; j_call: TRBJ2-3; d_call: .; v_call: TRBV19; cdr3_aa: CASSSTTTDTQYF; cdr3_nt: TGTGCCAGTAGCTCAACGACGACGGATACGCAGTATTTT
clone_size: many; j_call: TRBJ2-5; d_call: .; v_call: TRBV7-9; cdr3_aa: CASSLALRSIEETQYF; cdr3_nt: TGTGCCAGCAGCTTAGCTCTCCGCTCGATAGAAGAGACCCAGTACTTC
clone_size: few; j_call: TRBJ1-2; d_call: .; v_call: TRBV28; cdr3_aa: CASSFSAIPYGYTF; cdr3_nt: TGTGCCAGCAGTTTTTCGGCCATCCCTTATGGCTACACCTTC
clone_size: .; j_call: TRBJ1-5; d_call: .; v_call: TRBV4-1; cdr3_aa: CASSQDPAQGQPQHF; cdr3_nt: TGCGCCAGCAGCCAAGATCCGGCCCAGGGTCAGCCCCAGCATTTT
clone_size: few; j_call: TRBJ2-1; d_call: TRBD2; v_call: TRBV12-3/TRBV12-4; cdr3_aa: CASRGGSSNEQFF; cdr3_nt: TGTGCCAGCAGGGGCGGGAGCTCCAATGAGCAGTTCTTC
clone_size: .; j_call: TRBJ2-2; d_call: .; v_call: TRBV5-1; cdr3_aa: CASSLMNTGELFF; cdr3_nt: TGCGCCAGCAGCTTGATGAACACCGGGGAGCTGTTTTTT
clone_size: .; j_call: TRBJ2-7; d_call: TRBD1; v_call: TRBV19; cdr3_aa: CASSTMTGVEQYF; cdr3_nt: TGTGCCAGTAGTACCATGACAGGGGTCGAGCAGTACTTC
clone_size: once; j_call: TRBJ2-2; d_call: .; v_call: TRBV29-1; cdr3_aa: CSPPGEGTGELFF; cdr3_nt: TGCAGCCCCCCTGGGGAAGGCACCGGGGAGCTGTTTTTT
clone_size: .; j_call: TRBJ1-1; d_call: .; v_call: TRBV4-1; cdr3_aa: CASSQDLGVGNTEAFF; cdr3_nt: TGCGCCAGCAGCCAAGATCTCGGAGTAGGGAACACTGAAGCTTTCTTT
clone_size: few; j_call: TRBJ2-3; d_call: .; v_call: TRBV6-1; cdr3_aa: CASTGHTDTQYF; cdr3_nt: TGTGCCAGCACGGGACACACAGATACGCAGTATTTT
clone_size: .; j_call: TRBJ2-7; d_call: TRBD2; v_call: TRBV6-5; cdr3_aa: CASSYRLAGAASYEQYF; cdr3_nt: TGTGCCAGCAGTTACCGCCTAGCGGGGGCGGCCTCCTACGAGCAGTACTTC
clone_size: .; j_call: TRBJ2-2; d_call: .; v_call: TRBV5-6; cdr3_aa: CASSHLGSGTGELFF; cdr3_nt: TGTGCCAGCAGCCACTTAGGTTCCGGCACCGGGGAGCTGTTTTTT
clone_size: many; j_call: TRBJ2-7; d_call: .; v_call: TRBV19; cdr3_aa: CASSSRDGAYEQYF; cdr3_nt: TGTGCCAGCAGTTCACGCGACGGTGCCTACGAGCAGTACTTC
clone_size: .; j_call: TRBJ2-7; d_call: TRBD2; v_call: TRBV11-1; cdr3_aa: CASRRLAGGGKELYF; cdr3_nt: TGTGCCAGCCGCCGACTAGCGGGAGGCGGGAAGGAGCTGTACTTC
clone_size: .; j_call: TRBJ2-7; d_call: TRBD2; v_call: TRBV4-3; cdr3_aa: CASSQDGASGSYEQYF; cdr3_nt: TGCGCCAGCAGCCAAGATGGTGCTAGCGGGAGCTACGAGCAGTACTTC
clone_size: .; j_call: TRBJ2-7; d_call: .; v_call: TRBV12-3/TRBV12-4; cdr3_aa: CASSPGRGLTYEQYF; cdr3_nt: TGTGCCAGCAGTCCAGGACGTGGACTGACCTACGAGCAGTACTTC
clone_size: many; j_call: TRBJ1-1; d_call: TRBD1; v_call: TRBV7-9; cdr3_aa: CASSLERDRGRKSFF; cdr3_nt: TGTGCCAGCAGCTTAGAGCGGGACAGGGGGCGCAAATCTTTCTTT
clone_size: .; j_call: TRBJ2-5; d_call: .; v_call: TRBV5-6; cdr3_aa: CASSTTGNQETQYF; cdr3_nt: TGTGCCAGCAGCACCACAGGGAACCAAGAGACCCAGTACTTC
clone_size: .; j_call: TRBJ1-5; d_call: TRBD1; v_call: TRBV6-6; cdr3_aa: CASGNRGINQPQHF; cdr3_nt: TGTGCCAGCGGCAACAGGGGAATCAATCAGCCCCAGCATTTT
clone_size: .; j_call: TRBJ1-6; d_call: TRBD1; v_call: TRBV6-5; cdr3_aa: CASSETGQGRSPLHF; cdr3_nt: TGTGCCAGCAGTGAAACGGGACAGGGCCGGTCACCCCTCCACTTT
clone_size: .; j_call: TRBJ2-4; d_call: .; v_call: TRBV12-3/TRBV12-4; cdr3_aa: CASSNGQARSGSGGIQYF; cdr3_nt: TGTGCCAGCAGTAATGGACAGGCGAGGAGCGGGAGTGGTGGCATTCAGTACTTC
clone_size: .; j_call: TRBJ2-7; d_call: TRBD1; v_call: TRBV14; cdr3_aa: CASSPLPGQGIYEQYF; cdr3_nt: TGTGCCAGCAGCCCATTACCGGGACAGGGCATCTACGAGCAGTACTTC
clone_size: few; j_call: TRBJ1-6; d_call: .; v_call: TRBV12-3/TRBV12-4; cdr3_aa: CASRADTSYNSPLHF; cdr3_nt: TGTGCCAGCAGGGCCGACACGTCCTATAATTCACCCCTCCACTTT
clone_size: many; j_call: TRBJ2-2; d_call: .; v_call: TRBV12-3/TRBV12-4; cdr3_aa: CASSSLTGGELFF; cdr3_nt: TGTGCCAGCAGTTCCCTGACAGGCGGGGAGCTGTTTTTT
clone_size: .; j_call: TRBJ1-1; d_call: .; v_call: TRBV19; cdr3_aa: CASILTGPETFF; cdr3_nt: TGTGCCAGTATTCTTACAGGGCCTGAAACTTTCTTT
clone_size: many; j_call: TRBJ2-4; d_call: TRBD2; v_call: TRBV12-3/TRBV12-4; cdr3_aa: CASSVSGSAKNIQYF; cdr3_nt: TGTGCCAGCAGTGTTAGCGGGAGCGCCAAAAACATTCAGTACTTC
clone_size: .; j_call: TRBJ2-7; d_call: .; v_call: TRBV6-5; cdr3_aa: CASSYAETGSYEQYF; cdr3_nt: TGTGCCAGCAGTTACGCAGAGACTGGCTCCTACGAGCAGTACTTC
clone_size: .; j_call: TRBJ2-7; d_call: .; v_call: TRBV7-8; cdr3_aa: CASSLDGVEQYF; cdr3_nt: TGTGCCAGCAGCCTAGACGGGGTCGAGCAGTACTTC
clone_size: many; j_call: TRBJ1-1; d_call: .; v_call: TRBV7-2; cdr3_aa: CASSSLGNVVMNTEAFF; cdr3_nt: TGTGCCAGCAGCTCGCTCGGGAACGTGGTCATGAACACTGAAGCTTTCTTT
clone_size: few; j_call: TRBJ1-2; d_call: .; v_call: TRBV28; cdr3_aa: CAIYRRGIYGYTF; cdr3_nt: TGTGCCATCTACCGCCGGGGGATCTATGGCTACACCTTC
clone_size: .; j_call: TRBJ1-5; d_call: .; v_call: TRBV20-1; cdr3_aa: CSASPSLANGKPQHF; cdr3_nt: TGCAGTGCTAGTCCCTCCCTTGCTAACGGTAAACCCCAGCATTTT
clone_size: .; j_call: TRBJ1-5; d_call: .; v_call: TRBV28; cdr3_aa: CASSLNSPRQPQHF; cdr3_nt: TGTGCCAGCAGTTTAAACTCCCCCAGGCAGCCCCAGCATTTT
clone_size: few; j_call: TRBJ2-1; d_call: TRBD2; v_call: TRBV6-2/TRBV6-3; cdr3_aa: CASSQTSGSRNEQFF; cdr3_nt: TGTGCCAGCAGCCAGACTAGCGGGAGCCGCAATGAGCAGTTCTTC
clone_size: .; j_call: TRBJ2-7; d_call: .; v_call: TRBV19; cdr3_aa: CASAIQGNEQYF; cdr3_nt: TGTGCCAGTGCCATTCAGGGAAACGAGCAGTACTTC
clone_size: .; j_call: TRBJ1-1; d_call: .; v_call: TRBV27; cdr3_aa: CASSLREGLRGTEAFF; cdr3_nt: TGTGCCAGCAGTTTAAGGGAGGGCCTCCGTGGCACTGAAGCTTTCTTT
clone_size: .; j_call: TRBJ2-4; d_call: .; v_call: TRBV7-9; cdr3_aa: CANTRDEGNIQYF; cdr3_nt: TGTGCCAACACCCGGGATGAGGGAAACATTCAGTACTTC
clone_size: .; j_call: TRBJ2-7; d_call: .; v_call: TRBV7-2; cdr3_aa: CASSRDSAYEQYF; cdr3_nt: TGTGCCAGCAGCCGAGACTCCGCCTACGAGCAGTACTTC
clone_size: few; j_call: TRBJ2-7; d_call: .; v_call: TRBV2; cdr3_aa: CASRKAGTSYEQYF; cdr3_nt: TGTGCCAGCAGAAAAGCGGGTACCTCCTACGAGCAGTACTTC
clone_size: .; j_call: TRBJ1-5; d_call: TRBD1; v_call: TRBV12-3/TRBV12-4; cdr3_aa: CASSIRGTGYAQPQHF; cdr3_nt: TGTGCCAGCAGCATTCGCGGGACAGGGTATGCTCAGCCCCAGCATTTT
clone_size: .; j_call: TRBJ2-1; d_call: .; v_call: TRBV7-2; cdr3_aa: CASSPPWQGYDEQFF; cdr3_nt: TGTGCCAGCAGCCCACCTTGGCAGGGGTATGATGAGCAGTTCTTC